Listed here are 7 T cell receptor beta chains from one sample, sequenced in a study of lymphopenia after photon versus proton radiotherapy. The repertoire was sequenced with immunoSEQ multiplex PCR; TCRdb's copy has only in-frame clones and lacks some. The sample yields approximately 23,000 clones, approximately 90% seen once. The starting material was peripheral blood, obtained from a patient treated with proton-based radiotherapy. All receptors come from a man aged 80 or over with esophageal cancer.

This clone was detected only once. The chain has TRBV6-5 and TRBJ1-2; no clear D. The CDR3 length is 14 residues. V was trimmed by 6 bases and J by 4 bases, leaving 15 bases between them. Germline values: CDR1 MNHEY, CDR2 SVGAGI. The CDR3 reads CASRRLRELYGYTF. CDR3 coding DNA: TGTGCCAGCAGGCGGCTAAGGGAGCTCTATGGCTACACCTTC.

This chain connects TRBV15 to TRBJ2-1; 11 nucleotides agree with TRBD2. CDR3 length: 16 residues. The trim removed 2 bases at V and 3 bases at J, leaving 3 bases unmatched. Germline V gives CDR1 LNHNV, CDR2 YYDKDF (reference sequence). CDR3 residues: CATSRPLAGDYNEQFF. The CDR3 DNA sequence: TGTGCCACCAGCAGACCACTAGCGGGGGACTACAATGAGCAGTTCTTC.

V gene TRBV29-1 combines with J gene TRBJ1-4, with TRBD1 matching 9 bases. V shed 6 bases, J shed 6 bases, and the junction held 8 bases outside the gene matches. The CDR3 length is 14 residues. Germline V gene lookup returns CDR1 SQVTM and CDR2 ANQGSEA. CDR3 amino acids: CSVTPGTGHEKLFF. The CDR3 nucleotides read TGCAGCGTAACCCCCGGGACAGGGCATGAAAAACTGTTTTTT.

J is TRBJ2-5 and V is TRBV7-2; 7 bases align to TRBD1. The ends lost 3 bases at V and 3 bases at J; junction bases unmatched: 4. The CDR3 consists of 14 residues. Germline V gene lookup returns CDR1 SGHTA and CDR2 FQGNSA. The CDR3 sequence is CASSFAGTEETQYF. CDR3 nucleotides: TGTGCCAGCAGCTTCGCCGGGACAGAAGAGACCCAGTACTTC. The whole variable domain, filled in from reference TRBV7-2 and TRBJ2-5, reads GAGVSQSPSNKVTEKGKDVELRCDPISGHTALYWYRQSLGQGLEFLIYFQGNSAPDKSGLPSDRFSAERTGGSVSTLTIQRTQQEDSAVYLCASSFAGTEETQYFGPGTRLLVL.

To note about this clone: An end of the junction differs from the germline gene, which may be a read error. For the CDR3, the DNA is TGTGCCAGCAGCGTAGAAAGGGAGTACGAGCAGTACTTC. This encodes CASSVEREYEQYF. The chain joins TRBV11-2 to TRBJ2-7; a possible D gene is TRBD2 (5 bases). This CDR3 has 13 amino acids. From germline, CDR1 is SGHAT and CDR2 FQNNGV.

V and J are TRBV7-8 and TRBJ1-6, with TRBD1 matching over 8 bases. Germline trimming cut 5 bases from V and 10 bases from J; bases unmatched to any gene: 13. Germline CDR1 SGHVS, CDR2 FQNEAQ. This CDR3 contains 16 residues. Written as DNA, the CDR3 is TGTGCCAGCAGCGCCAAGGGCGGGAACAGGGGGTCACCCCTCCACTTT. Translated: CASSAKGGNRGSPLHF.

This chain connects TRBV5-5 to TRBJ1-2; D is unclear. Trimming stripped 0 bases from V and 7 bases from J, with 10 bases between. Germline lookup yields CDR1 SGHKS and CDR2 YYEKEE (reference sequence). There are 13 residues in the CDR3. In DNA form, the CDR3 reads TGTGCCAGCAGCTTGGTGTTCGAGGGTGGCTACACCTTC. Translation gives CASSLVFEGGYTF.